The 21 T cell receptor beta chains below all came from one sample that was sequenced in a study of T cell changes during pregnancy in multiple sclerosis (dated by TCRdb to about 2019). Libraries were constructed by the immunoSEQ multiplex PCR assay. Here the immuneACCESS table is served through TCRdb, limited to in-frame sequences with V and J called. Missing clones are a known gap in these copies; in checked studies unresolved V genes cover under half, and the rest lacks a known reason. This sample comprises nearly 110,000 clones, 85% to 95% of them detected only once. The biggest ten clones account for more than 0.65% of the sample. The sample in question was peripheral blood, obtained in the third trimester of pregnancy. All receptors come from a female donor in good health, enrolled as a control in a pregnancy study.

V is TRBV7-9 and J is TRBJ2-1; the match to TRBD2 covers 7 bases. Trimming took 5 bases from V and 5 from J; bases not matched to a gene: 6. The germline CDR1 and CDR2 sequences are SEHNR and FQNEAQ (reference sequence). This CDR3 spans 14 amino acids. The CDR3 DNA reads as TGTGCCAGCAGCGGGGGGGGGAAAAACAATGAGCAGTTCTTC. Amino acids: CASSGGGKNNEQFF.

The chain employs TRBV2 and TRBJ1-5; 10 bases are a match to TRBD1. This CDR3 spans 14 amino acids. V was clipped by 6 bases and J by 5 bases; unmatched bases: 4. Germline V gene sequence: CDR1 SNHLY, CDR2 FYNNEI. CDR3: CASSWDRGYQPQHF. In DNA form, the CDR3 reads TGTGCCAGCAGCTGGGACAGGGGTTATCAGCCCCAGCATTTT.

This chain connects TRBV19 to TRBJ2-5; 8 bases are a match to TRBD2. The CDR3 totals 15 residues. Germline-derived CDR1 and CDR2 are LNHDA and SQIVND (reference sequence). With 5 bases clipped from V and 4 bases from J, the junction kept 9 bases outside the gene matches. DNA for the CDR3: TGTGCCAGTAGTCTCCGGGCGGGGGGAGGAGAGACCCAGTACTTC. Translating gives CASSLRAGGGETQYF.

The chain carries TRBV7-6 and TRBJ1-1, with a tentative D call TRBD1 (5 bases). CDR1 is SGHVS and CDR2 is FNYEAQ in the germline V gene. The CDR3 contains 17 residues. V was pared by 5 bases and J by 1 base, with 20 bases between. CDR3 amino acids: CASSLPTWGISNTEAFF. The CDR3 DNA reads TGTGCCAGCAGCCTCCCGACCTGGGGCATATCGAACACTGAAGCTTTCTTT.

CDR3 residues: CASSPTGGINEKLFF. Written as DNA, the CDR3 is TGTGCCAGCAGCCCGACGGGGGGCATAAATGAAAAACTGTTTTTT. V gene TRBV14 combines with J gene TRBJ1-4; a weak D match, TRBD1 (6 bases). The V gene's germline CDR1 is SGHDN and CDR2 FVKESK. The length of the CDR3 is 15 residues. Trimming removed 4 bases from V and 5 bases from J, with 14 bases in between. Together with reference TRBV14 and TRBJ1-4, the CDR3 gives the full variable domain: EAGVTQFPSHSVIEKGQTVTLRCDPISGHDNLYWYRRVMGKEIKFLLHFVKESKQDESGMPNNRFLAERTGGTYSTLKVQPAELEDSGVYFCASSPTGGINEKLFFGSGTQLSVL.

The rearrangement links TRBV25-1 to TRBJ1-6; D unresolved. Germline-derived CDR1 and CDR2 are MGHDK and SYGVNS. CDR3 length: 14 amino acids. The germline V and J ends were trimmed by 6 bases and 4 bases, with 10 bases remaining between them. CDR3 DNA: TGTGCCAGCAGGACTCGACCTTATAATTCACCCCTCCACTTT. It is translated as CASRTRPYNSPLHF.

CDR3 residues: CASSQGDRLYGYTF. DNA of the CDR3: TGTGCCAGTAGCCAGGGGGACAGGTTATATGGCTACACCTTC. The chain combines TRBV19 with TRBJ1-2; 8 bases align to TRBD1. Germline CDR1 reads LNHDA; CDR2 reads SQIVND (reference sequence). This CDR3 has 14 amino acids. Trimming cost V 6 bases and J 5 bases; bases outside gene matches: 8.

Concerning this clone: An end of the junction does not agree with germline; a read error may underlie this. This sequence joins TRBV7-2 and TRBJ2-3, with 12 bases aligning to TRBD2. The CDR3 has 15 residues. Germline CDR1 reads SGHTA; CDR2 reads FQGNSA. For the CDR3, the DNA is TGTGCCAGCATATCCCTAGCGGGGGGGCCAGAAACGCAGTATTTT. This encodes CASISLAGGPETQYF.

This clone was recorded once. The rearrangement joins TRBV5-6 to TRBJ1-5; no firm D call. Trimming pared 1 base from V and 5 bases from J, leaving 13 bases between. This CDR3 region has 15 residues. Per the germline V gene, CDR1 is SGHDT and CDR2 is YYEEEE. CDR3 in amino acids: CASSLSSGLYQPQHF. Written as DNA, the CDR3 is TGTGCCAGCAGCTTGAGTTCTGGGCTATATCAGCCCCAGCATTTT. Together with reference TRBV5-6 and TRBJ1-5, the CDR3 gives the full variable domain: DAGVTQSPTHLIKTRGQQVTLRCSPKSGHDTVSWYQQALGQGPQFIFQYYEEEERQRGNFPDRFSGHQFPNYSSELNVNALLLGDSALYLCASSLSSGLYQPQHFGDGTRLSIL.

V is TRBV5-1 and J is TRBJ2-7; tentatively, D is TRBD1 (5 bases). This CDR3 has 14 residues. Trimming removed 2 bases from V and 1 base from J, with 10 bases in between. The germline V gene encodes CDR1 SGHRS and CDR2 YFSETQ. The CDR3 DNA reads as TGCGCCAGCAGCTTTTTACAGGTTTCCTACGAGCAGTACTTC. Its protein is CASSFLQVSYEQYF.

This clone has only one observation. The CDR3 DNA sequence: TGTGCCCGCTACAGAGATGGCTACACCTTC. Protein sequence: CARYRDGYTF. The V gene is TRBV30, the J gene TRBJ1-2, with D unresolved. Looked up from germline, CDR1 is GTSNPN and CDR2 is SVGIG (reference sequence). Trimming cost V 8 bases and J 6 bases, with 10 bases left between them. This CDR3 is 10 amino acids long. Based on the CDR3 plus reference TRBV30 and TRBJ1-2, the full variable domain is SQTIHQWPATLVQPVGSPLSLECTVEGTSNPNLYWYRQAAGRGLQLLFYSVGIGQISSEVPQNLSASRPQDRQFILSSKKLLLSDSGFYLCARYRDGYTFGSGTRLTVV.

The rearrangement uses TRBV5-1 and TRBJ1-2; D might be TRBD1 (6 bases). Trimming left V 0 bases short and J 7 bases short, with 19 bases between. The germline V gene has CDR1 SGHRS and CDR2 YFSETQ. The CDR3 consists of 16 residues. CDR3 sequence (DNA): TGCGCCAGCAGCTTGGAGGTTTGGCAGGGGAGTTCTGGCTACACCTTC. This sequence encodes CASSLEVWQGSSGYTF. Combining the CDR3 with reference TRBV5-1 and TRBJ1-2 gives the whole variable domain KAGVTQTPRYLIKTRGQQVTLSCSPISGHRSVSWYQQTPGQGLQFLFEYFSETQRNKGNFPGRFSGRQFSNSRSEMNVSTLELGDSALYLCASSLEVWQGSSGYTFGSGTRLTVV.

The CDR3 loop reads CASRRVGARRGYTF. In DNA form, the CDR3 reads TGCGCCAGCAGGAGGGTGGGGGCCCGGAGAGGCTACACCTTC. The chain recombines TRBV4-1 with TRBJ1-2; D might be TRBD1 (6 bases). The ends were cut back, 6 bases at V and 8 bases at J, with 19 bases in the middle. This CDR3 comprises 14 residues. Per germline, CDR1 MGHRA and CDR2 YSYEKL.

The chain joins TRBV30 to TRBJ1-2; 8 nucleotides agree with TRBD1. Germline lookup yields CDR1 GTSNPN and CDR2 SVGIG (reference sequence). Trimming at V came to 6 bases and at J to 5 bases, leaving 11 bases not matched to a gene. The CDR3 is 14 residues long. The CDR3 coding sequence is TGTGCCTGTATACAGGGGGACCACCGGTATGGCTACACCTTC. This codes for CACIQGDHRYGYTF.

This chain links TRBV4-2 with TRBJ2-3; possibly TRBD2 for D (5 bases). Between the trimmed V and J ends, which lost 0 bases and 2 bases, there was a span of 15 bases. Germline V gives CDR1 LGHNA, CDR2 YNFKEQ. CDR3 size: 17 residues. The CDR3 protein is CASSQDLEAEYTDTQYF. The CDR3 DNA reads TGTGCCAGCAGCCAAGATCTGGAGGCAGAGTACACAGATACGCAGTATTTT.

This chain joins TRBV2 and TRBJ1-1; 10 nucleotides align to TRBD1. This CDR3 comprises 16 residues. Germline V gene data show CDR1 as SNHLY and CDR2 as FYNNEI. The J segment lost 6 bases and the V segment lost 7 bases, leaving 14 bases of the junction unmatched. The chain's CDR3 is CASNGDRGVIGSEAFF. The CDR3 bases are TGTGCCAGCAATGGGGACAGGGGAGTAATTGGTTCTGAAGCTTTCTTT.

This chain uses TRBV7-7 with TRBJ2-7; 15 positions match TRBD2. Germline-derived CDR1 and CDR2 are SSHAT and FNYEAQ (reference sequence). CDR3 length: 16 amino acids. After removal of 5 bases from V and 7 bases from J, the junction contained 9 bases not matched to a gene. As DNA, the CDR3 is TGTGCCAGCAGCCCGGGACTAGCGGGGGGACGAGAGGAGCAGTACTTC. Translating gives CASSPGLAGGREEQYF.

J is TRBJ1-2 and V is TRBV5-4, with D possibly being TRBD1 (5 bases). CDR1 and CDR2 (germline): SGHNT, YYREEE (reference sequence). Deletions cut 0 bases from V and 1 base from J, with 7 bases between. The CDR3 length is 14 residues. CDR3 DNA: TGTGCCAGCAGCTTGGACAGGATTAACTATGGCTACACCTTC. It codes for CASSLDRINYGYTF.

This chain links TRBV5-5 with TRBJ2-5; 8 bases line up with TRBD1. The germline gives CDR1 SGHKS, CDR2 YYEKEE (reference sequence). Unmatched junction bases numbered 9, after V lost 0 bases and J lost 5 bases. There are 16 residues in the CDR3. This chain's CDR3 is CASSLAGTGGVETQYF. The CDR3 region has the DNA TGTGCCAGCAGCTTGGCCGGGACAGGAGGGGTGGAGACCCAGTACTTC.

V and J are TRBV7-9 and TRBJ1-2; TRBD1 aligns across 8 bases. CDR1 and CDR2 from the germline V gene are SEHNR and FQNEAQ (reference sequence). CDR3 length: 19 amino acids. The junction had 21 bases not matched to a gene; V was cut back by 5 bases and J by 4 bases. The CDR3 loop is CASSRTRGTGKQGVYGYTF. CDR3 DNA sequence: TGTGCCAGCAGCCGGACTAGAGGGACAGGCAAACAAGGGGTCTATGGCTACACCTTC.

CDR3 loop: CASSLQGAGQPQHF. In nucleotides, the CDR3 is TGTGCCAGCAGCTTACAGGGGGCGGGTCAGCCCCAGCATTTT. The gene calls are TRBV7-2 and TRBJ1-5, with 8 positions matching TRBD1. With 2 bases clipped from V and 6 bases from J, the junction kept 3 bases outside the gene matches. Germline-derived CDR1 and CDR2 are SGHTA and FQGNSA. There are 14 residues in the CDR3.